Below, 6 T cell receptor beta chains from the same sample are listed, as sequenced in a study of radiation and T cells in renal cell carcinoma. TCRdb's table, derived via immunoSEQ multiplex PCR, lists solely in-frame clones and lacks some. There are about 140,000 clones in the sample; around four fifths occur only once, and approximately 24% lies in the top ten. As to time point: baseline pretreatment blood. Treatment indicated: 15 Gy SBRT to primary tumor, nephrectomy 4 weeks later. Sequences were derived from blood, sampled from a patient whose treatment included radiotherapy and nephrectomy. The receptor set was obtained from a woman in her 50s with renal cell carcinoma.

This clone was detected a few times. The chain has TRBV25-1 and TRBJ1-4; tentative D call: TRBD1 (6 bases). Germline values: CDR1 MGHDK, CDR2 SYGVNS. The CDR3 runs 14 residues. Trimming cost V 6 bases and J 7 bases, with 15 bases left between them. CDR3 DNA sequence: TGTGCCAGCAGAGAGACAGGAGTTTTTGAAAAACTGTTTTTT. Protein product: CASRETGVFEKLFF.

The V call is TRBV5-4, the J call TRBJ2-5; 14 bases are shared with TRBD2. The CDR3 covers 16 residues. The V segment lost 4 bases and the J segment 1 base; nucleotides outside the gene matches: 3. Per germline, CDR1 SGHNT and CDR2 YYREEE (reference sequence). The CDR3 region has the DNA TGTGCCAGCAGCCCGGGACTAGCGGGGGTCCAAGAGACCCAGTACTTC. Amino acids: CASSPGLAGVQETQYF.

The chain uses TRBV28 and TRBJ1-5; the D gene is possibly TRBD1 (6 bases). The CDR3 contains 16 residues. CDR1 MDHEN and CDR2 SYDVKM come from the germline V gene. Trimming removed 6 bases from V and 7 bases from J, with 22 bases in between. DNA for the CDR3: TGTGCCAGCAGCCCTAGGGACACCTATTTTCCCCAGCCCCAGCATTTT. Its protein is CASSPRDTYFPQPQHF. The whole variable domain, remainder taken from reference TRBV28 and TRBJ1-5, is DVKVTQSSRYLVKRTGEKVFLECVQDMDHENMFWYRQDPGLGLRLIYFSYDVKMKEKGDIPEGYSVSREKKERFSLILESASTNQTSMYLCASSPRDTYFPQPQHFGDGTRLSIL.

This clone was seen at least ten times. The chain's CDR3 is CASSDGGPVAKNIQYF. Here the CDR3 DNA reads TGTGCCAGCAGTGACGGGGGCCCGGTGGCCAAAAACATTCAGTACTTC. The rearrangement joins TRBV25-1 to TRBJ2-4, with D perhaps TRBD1 or TRBD2 (6 bases each). Trimming took 3 bases from V and 1 from J, leaving 13 bases between them. CDR3 length equals 16 residues. Germline V lookup: CDR1 MGHDK, CDR2 SYGVNS.

The chain links TRBV4-2 to TRBJ2-2; D is perhaps TRBD2 (7 bases). CDR3 length: 16 residues. CDR1 and CDR2 from the germline V gene are LGHNA and YNFKEQ. Trimming left V 2 bases short and J 7 bases short, with 17 bases between. The CDR3 coding sequence is TGTGCCAGCAGCCAAACTCTAGCGGAGGGGGGCGGGGAGCTGTTTTTT. It translates to CASSQTLAEGGGELFF.

V usage is TRBV5-4 and J usage is TRBJ1-2; 12 nucleotides line up with TRBD1. The CDR3 spans 14 residues. The V gene's germline CDR1 is SGHNT and CDR2 YYREEE (reference sequence). V shed 0 bases and J 8 bases; nucleotides not matched to a gene: 2. CDR3 protein: CASSLAGTGGGYTF. The CDR3 region has the DNA TGTGCCAGCAGCTTGGCCGGGACAGGGGGCGGCTACACCTTC. Supplemented by reference TRBV5-4 and TRBJ1-2, the full variable domain reads ETGVTQSPTHLIKTRGQQVTLRCSSQSGHNTVSWYQQALGQGPQFIFQYYREEENGRGNFPPRFSGLQFPNYSSELNVNALELDDSALYLCASSLAGTGGGYTFGSGTRLTVV.